This T cell receptor (beta chain) was identified in a study of blood T cell repertoires in COVID-19. On the study more broadly: The United States, Italy and Spain provided the acute and convalescent COVID-19 samples. In each case, the material was cDNA or gDNA derived from T cells, B-cell-depleted T cells, or PBMCs.

Per the germline V gene, CDR1 is SGHVS and CDR2 is FQNEAQ. This CDR3 is built from 17 residues. Losses at the gene ends were 0 bases for V and 7 bases for J; bases not matched to a gene: 11. Methods used by the authors: Reference gene primer amplification in the assay estimated nucleated cell counts. The table came from immunoSEQ multiplex PCR; TCRdb's copy has only in-frame clones and leaves some out. The V and J calls and the clone size are those of that table, but D and trimming were determined from the DNA. The sample holds tens of thousands of clones; about nine tenths are singletons and the top ten take roughly 5.7%.

This TCR derives from a human donor in a cohort sampled during active COVID-19. V is TRBV7-8 and J is TRBJ2-3, with 9 bases aligning to TRBD2. Sequenced: peripheral blood. This CDR3 reads CASSLARGNSGGYTQYF. CDR3 DNA sequence: TGTGCCAGCAGCTTAGCTAGGGGGAATAGCGGGGGTTATACGCAGTATTTT. The full variable domain, in which reference TRBV7-8 and TRBJ2-3 provide the parts outside the CDR3, is GAGVSQSPRYKVAKRGQDVALRCDPISGHVSLFWYQQALGQGPEFLTYFQNEAQLDKSGLPSDRFFAERPEGSVSTLKIQRTQQEDSAVYLCASSLARGNSGGYTQYFGPGTRLTVL.